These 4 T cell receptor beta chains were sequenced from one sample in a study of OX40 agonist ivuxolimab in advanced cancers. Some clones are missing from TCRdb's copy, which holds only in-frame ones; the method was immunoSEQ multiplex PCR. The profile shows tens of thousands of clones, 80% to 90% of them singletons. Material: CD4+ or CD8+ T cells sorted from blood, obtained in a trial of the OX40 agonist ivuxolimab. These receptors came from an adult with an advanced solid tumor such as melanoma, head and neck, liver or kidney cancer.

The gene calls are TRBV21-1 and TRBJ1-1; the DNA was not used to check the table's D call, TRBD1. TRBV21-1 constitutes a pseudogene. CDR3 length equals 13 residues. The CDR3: CASSNGAGTEAFF. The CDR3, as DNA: TGTGCCAGCAGCAATGGGGCCGGCACTGAAGCTTTCTTT.

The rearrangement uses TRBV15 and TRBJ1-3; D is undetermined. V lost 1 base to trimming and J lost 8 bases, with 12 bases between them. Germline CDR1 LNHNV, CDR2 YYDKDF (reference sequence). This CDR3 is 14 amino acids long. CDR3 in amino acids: CATSRATPVDTIYF. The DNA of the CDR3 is TGTGCCACCAGCAGAGCGACCCCGGTGGACACCATATATTTT.

In DNA, the CDR3 is TGTGCCAGCAGCCCAGGGGGCGGGAGGAGAACAGATACGCAGTATTTT. Its translation: CASSPGGGRRTDTQYF. The chain has TRBV5-4 and TRBJ2-3; D is tentatively TRBD1 or TRBD2 (8 bases each). The V gene lost 4 bases and the J gene lost 3 bases, with 18 bases spanning the gap. CDR3 length: 16 amino acids. Germline loops: CDR1 SGHNT, CDR2 YYREEE (reference sequence).

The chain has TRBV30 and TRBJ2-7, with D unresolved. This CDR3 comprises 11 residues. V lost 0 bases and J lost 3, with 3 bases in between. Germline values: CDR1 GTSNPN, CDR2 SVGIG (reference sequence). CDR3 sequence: CAWSVNYEQYF. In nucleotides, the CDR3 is TGTGCCTGGAGTGTTAACTACGAGCAGTACTTC.